This T cell receptor (beta chain) was identified during a study of blood T cell repertoires in COVID-19. Across the study: Sites in the United States, Italy and Spain provided acute and convalescent COVID-19 samples.

Trimming took 4 bases from V and 7 from J; bases not matched to a gene: 17. Per germline, CDR1 SGHRS and CDR2 YFSETQ. CDR3 size: 17 residues. This clone was found a few times. Repertoires were generated with immunoSEQ multiplex PCR, while TCRdb's copy carries only in-frame clones and drops some. The sample has roughly 70,000 clones; 84% are singletons. The material sequenced was peripheral blood. The chain uses TRBV5-1 and TRBJ2-1, with TRBD2 matching 7 bases. This TCR derives from a human donor in a cohort sampled during active COVID-19. The CDR3 loop reads CASSEVAGTISGNEQFF. CDR3 nucleotide sequence: TGCGCCAGCAGCGAGGTTGCCGGGACTATAAGTGGGAATGAGCAGTTCTTC.